Listed below are T cell receptor beta chains from one sample, sequenced in a study of CD8+CD57+ T cells in acquired aplastic anemia. TCRdb passed the reads through MiXCR, listing each CDR3 protein once. The sample carries 310,000 or so distinct CDR3 sequences, 45% to 65% recorded once. Sequences were obtained from sorted CD4+, CD8+, or CD8+CD57+ T cells (not recorded which) from PBMCs. Source of these receptors: a human donor with aplastic anemia. CDR3s include the opening cysteine and the closing phenylalanine or tryptophan. The order of the fields is CDR3 DNA, CDR3 protein, V gene, clone size, D gene, J gene. The D gene is left open where the match is weak. Where a row states a size, it is once, few, many or the class of an expanded clone; other rows omit it.

cdr3_nt: TGCGCCAGCAGCGGCGGGACTAGCCAACAAGAGACCCAGTACTTC
cdr3_aa: CASSGGTSQQETQYF
v_call: TRBV5-1
clone_size: .
d_call: TRBD2
j_call: TRBJ2-5

cdr3_nt: TGCAGCGTTGATACGGGGGAGCAGTTCTTC
cdr3_aa: CSVDTGEQFF
v_call: TRBV29-1
clone_size: .
d_call: .
j_call: TRBJ2-1

cdr3_nt: TGCGCCAGCAGCTCCACTAGCGGGAGGGTCAATGAGCAGTTCTTC
cdr3_aa: CASSSTSGRVNEQFF
v_call: TRBV5-1
clone_size: many
d_call: TRBD2
j_call: TRBJ2-1

cdr3_nt: TGTGCCACCAGTGTAGGGGCTTCTAGCAGACAAGAGACCCAGTACTTC
cdr3_aa: CATSVGASSRQETQYF
v_call: TRBV24-1
clone_size: .
d_call: .
j_call: TRBJ2-5

cdr3_nt: TGCGCCAGCAGCCCTGGACAGGGGGTTTGGGAGACCCAGTACTTC
cdr3_aa: CASSPGQGVWETQYF
v_call: TRBV5-1
clone_size: .
d_call: TRBD1
j_call: TRBJ2-5

cdr3_nt: TGCGCCAGCCAGGGGACTTCCCAAGAGACCCAGTACTTC
cdr3_aa: CASQGTSQETQYF
v_call: TRBV7-9
clone_size: .
d_call: .
j_call: TRBJ2-5

cdr3_nt: TGTGCCACCAGCAGAGAGGCGGACAGTTCCTACGAGCAGTACTTC
cdr3_aa: CATSREADSSYEQYF
v_call: TRBV15
clone_size: .
d_call: .
j_call: TRBJ2-7

cdr3_nt: TGTGCCACCAGCAGAGATGGGGACAGATTAAGGGGAGCTTTCTTT
cdr3_aa: CATSRDGDRLRGAFF
v_call: TRBV15
clone_size: .
d_call: TRBD1
j_call: TRBJ1-1

cdr3_nt: TGCAGTGCTAACACCGGGGAGCTGTTTTTT
cdr3_aa: CSANTGELFF
v_call: TRBV20-1
clone_size: .
d_call: .
j_call: TRBJ2-2

cdr3_nt: TGTGCCAGCAGCTTCGACTGGGCGGGCACAGATACGCAGTATTTT
cdr3_aa: CASSFDWAGTDTQYF
v_call: TRBV7-2
clone_size: .
d_call: .
j_call: TRBJ2-3

cdr3_nt: TGTGCCAGCAGTTCTAGCGGCCCCGTGGGTGAGCAGTTCTTC
cdr3_aa: CASSSSGPVGEQFF
v_call: TRBV12-3/TRBV12-4
clone_size: .
d_call: TRBD2
j_call: TRBJ2-1

cdr3_nt: TGCGCCAGCAGCCAAGCCTACTCCTATAATTCACCCCTCCACTTT
cdr3_aa: CASSQAYSYNSPLHF
v_call: TRBV4-1
clone_size: many
d_call: .
j_call: TRBJ1-6

cdr3_nt: TGTGCCAGTAGTATAGTGGGAGGGCGGCAAAATTCACCCCTCCACTTT
cdr3_aa: CASSIVGGRQNSPLHF
v_call: TRBV19
clone_size: .
d_call: .
j_call: TRBJ1-6

cdr3_nt: TGTGCCAGTACCCCACAGGGTCCCAACACTGAAGCTTTCTTT
cdr3_aa: CASTPQGPNTEAFF
v_call: TRBV19
clone_size: .
d_call: .
j_call: TRBJ1-1

cdr3_nt: TGCAGTGTCTCCTTCCCAGGGCCCAGTGAGACCCAGTACTTC
cdr3_aa: CSVSFPGPSETQYF
v_call: TRBV20-1
clone_size: .
d_call: .
j_call: TRBJ2-5

cdr3_nt: TGTGCCACCAGCAGGGACGGTAACACTGAAGCTTTCTTT
cdr3_aa: CATSRDGNTEAFF
v_call: TRBV15
clone_size: .
d_call: .
j_call: TRBJ1-1

cdr3_nt: TGTGCCAGCAGCTTGGTTCCGGGGCTGTACGAGCAGTACTTC
cdr3_aa: CASSLVPGLYEQYF
v_call: TRBV5-5
clone_size: .
d_call: .
j_call: TRBJ2-7

cdr3_nt: TGCGCCAGCAGCGCGGGAGGGCCTAAGGATGAGCAGTTCTTC
cdr3_aa: CASSAGGPKDEQFF
v_call: TRBV5-1
clone_size: .
d_call: TRBD2
j_call: TRBJ2-1

cdr3_nt: TGTGCCACCAGTGATCCGGGACTAGCGGGAGGGCCTATGGCGGCAGATACGCAGTATTTT
cdr3_aa: CATSDPGLAGGPMAADTQYF
v_call: TRBV24-1
clone_size: .
d_call: TRBD2
j_call: TRBJ2-3

cdr3_nt: TGTGCCAGCAGCCCCGGACAGGCCGGGGCCAACGTCCTGACTTTC
cdr3_aa: CASSPGQAGANVLTF
v_call: TRBV28
clone_size: many
d_call: TRBD1
j_call: TRBJ2-6

cdr3_nt: TGCAGCGTTGAAGATCCGACTAGCGGGGGGGCCAATGAGCAGTTCTTC
cdr3_aa: CSVEDPTSGGANEQFF
v_call: TRBV29-1
clone_size: .
d_call: TRBD2
j_call: TRBJ2-1

cdr3_nt: TGCAGTGCTCGGGACAGGCCAAGCTCCTACAATGAGCAGTTCTTC
cdr3_aa: CSARDRPSSYNEQFF
v_call: TRBV20-1
clone_size: .
d_call: TRBD1
j_call: TRBJ2-1

cdr3_nt: TGTGCCAGCAGATCCGGGACAGTTTACGAGCAGTACTTC
cdr3_aa: CASRSGTVYEQYF
v_call: TRBV5-8
clone_size: .
d_call: TRBD1
j_call: TRBJ2-7

cdr3_nt: TGTGCCAGCGCGGGACTCGCTGGGGATACGCAGTATTTT
cdr3_aa: CASAGLAGDTQYF
v_call: TRBV7-9
clone_size: many
d_call: .
j_call: TRBJ2-3

cdr3_nt: TGTGCCATCAGTGAGTCGATTTGGGAACGCTACACCTTC
cdr3_aa: CAISESIWERYTF
v_call: TRBV10-3
clone_size: few
d_call: .
j_call: TRBJ1-2

cdr3_nt: TGTGCCAGCAGCTTAGGCGTGGGGGGACTCTCTGGGGCCAACGTCCTGACTTTC
cdr3_aa: CASSLGVGGLSGANVLTF
v_call: TRBV7-3
clone_size: .
d_call: .
j_call: TRBJ2-6

cdr3_nt: TGTGCCAGCAGCTTAGACAGAGAGGAATACTTC
cdr3_aa: CASSLDREEYF
v_call: TRBV7-8
clone_size: .
d_call: .
j_call: TRBJ2-7

cdr3_nt: TGTGCCAGCAGCAGGAGGGCAGGGGGCGCCTATGGCTACACCTTC
cdr3_aa: CASSRRAGGAYGYTF
v_call: TRBV11-3
clone_size: .
d_call: TRBD1
j_call: TRBJ1-2

cdr3_nt: TGTGCCACCAGGGAGGGGACAGGGGGGACCTTC
cdr3_aa: CATREGTGGTF
v_call: TRBV2
clone_size: .
d_call: TRBD1
j_call: TRBJ2-7

cdr3_nt: TGTGCCAGCAGCCCCGATGGGACAGGCCGGGAGACCCAGTACTTC
cdr3_aa: CASSPDGTGRETQYF
v_call: TRBV25-1
clone_size: .
d_call: TRBD1
j_call: TRBJ2-5

cdr3_nt: TGCGCCAGCAAGATAGGGGGGATGTCGGAGGAGCAGTACTTC
cdr3_aa: CASKIGGMSEEQYF
v_call: TRBV5-1
clone_size: many
d_call: .
j_call: TRBJ2-7

cdr3_nt: TGTGCCACCAGCAGAGGGACAGGGACTACCGGGGAGCTGTTTTTT
cdr3_aa: CATSRGTGTTGELFF
v_call: TRBV15
clone_size: .
d_call: TRBD1
j_call: TRBJ2-2

cdr3_nt: TGTGCCAGCAGTGAAGGGCTGCTGGTCTACGAGCAGTACTTC
cdr3_aa: CASSEGLLVYEQYF
v_call: TRBV2
clone_size: many
d_call: .
j_call: TRBJ2-7

cdr3_nt: TGTGCCAGTAGGGTGGGGGACCTCACTACCGGGGAGCTGTTTTTT
cdr3_aa: CASRVGDLTTGELFF
v_call: TRBV19
clone_size: many
d_call: .
j_call: TRBJ2-2

cdr3_nt: TGTGCCAGTTCTAACCCGGGGAGCCCGCGCTATGGCTACACCTTC
cdr3_aa: CASSNPGSPRYGYTF
v_call: TRBV25-1
clone_size: few
d_call: .
j_call: TRBJ1-2

cdr3_nt: TGTGCCAGCAGCGTAGGTCGGGTAGCGGGATTAATGGCAGATACGCAGTATTTT
cdr3_aa: CASSVGRVAGLMADTQYF
v_call: TRBV9
clone_size: .
d_call: TRBD2
j_call: TRBJ2-3

cdr3_nt: TGTGCCAGCAGTGATTTTGGTCCGTCCACAGATACGCAGTATTTT
cdr3_aa: CASSDFGPSTDTQYF
v_call: TRBV2
clone_size: .
d_call: .
j_call: TRBJ2-3

cdr3_nt: TGTGCCACCAGTGACCCCTCTAGCACAGATACGCAGTATTTT
cdr3_aa: CATSDPSSTDTQYF
v_call: TRBV24-1
clone_size: few
d_call: .
j_call: TRBJ2-3

cdr3_nt: TGTGCCATCAGCCGGGCTAGCGGGGGGGCCGGCGCAGATACGCAGTATTTT
cdr3_aa: CAISRASGGAGADTQYF
v_call: TRBV10-3
clone_size: .
d_call: TRBD2
j_call: TRBJ2-3

cdr3_nt: TGCAGTGCTAGAGACGCCAGGGGCTCCTACGAGCAGTACTTC
cdr3_aa: CSARDARGSYEQYF
v_call: TRBV20-1
clone_size: many
d_call: .
j_call: TRBJ2-7

cdr3_nt: TGTGCCAGCAGTCTCAGCGGGGGCGGGGTGCTTGAGCAGTTCTTC
cdr3_aa: CASSLSGGGVLEQFF
v_call: TRBV7-9
clone_size: few
d_call: TRBD2
j_call: TRBJ2-1

cdr3_nt: TGTGCCAGCAGCTTGCGGGGGGCGGAAGAGACCCAGTACTTC
cdr3_aa: CASSLRGAEETQYF
v_call: TRBV5-5
clone_size: .
d_call: .
j_call: TRBJ2-5

cdr3_nt: TGTGCCACCAGTGATTCAGCAAACCCCTCGAACACCGGGGAGCTGTTTTTT
cdr3_aa: CATSDSANPSNTGELFF
v_call: TRBV24-1
clone_size: .
d_call: .
j_call: TRBJ2-2

cdr3_nt: TGTGCCAGCAGCTTGGGGATAGGGATGGTCTACGAGCAGTACTTC
cdr3_aa: CASSLGIGMVYEQYF
v_call: TRBV5-5
clone_size: many
d_call: .
j_call: TRBJ2-7

cdr3_nt: TGCAGTGCTAGACCTGGACTTACGAACACCGTGGAGCTTTTTTTT
cdr3_aa: CSARPGLTNTVELFF
v_call: TRBV20-1
clone_size: once
d_call: .
j_call: TRBJ2-2

cdr3_nt: TGCGCCAGCAGCTTGGAGGATAAGTCCGGGCCTCAGTACTTC
cdr3_aa: CASSLEDKSGPQYF
v_call: TRBV5-1
clone_size: .
d_call: .
j_call: TRBJ2-7

cdr3_nt: TGTGCCAGCAGTGAGGGTCCCTACAATGAGCAGTTCTTC
cdr3_aa: CASSEGPYNEQFF
v_call: TRBV25-1
clone_size: many
d_call: .
j_call: TRBJ2-1

cdr3_nt: TGTGCCAGTAGTATATTAGGGCCTGGAAACACCATATATTTT
cdr3_aa: CASSILGPGNTIYF
v_call: TRBV19
clone_size: .
d_call: .
j_call: TRBJ1-3

cdr3_nt: TGTGCCAGCAGCTTATCAGGACTGCACTATGGCTACACCTTC
cdr3_aa: CASSLSGLHYGYTF
v_call: TRBV7-9
clone_size: .
d_call: .
j_call: TRBJ1-2

cdr3_nt: TGTGCCACCAGTGCGGCGGGGACGAACACCGGGGAGCTGTTTTTT
cdr3_aa: CATSAAGTNTGELFF
v_call: TRBV24-1
clone_size: .
d_call: .
j_call: TRBJ2-2

cdr3_nt: TGCAGTGCTAGAGCCGAAGGTGCACTTAACACTGAAGCTTTCTTT
cdr3_aa: CSARAEGALNTEAFF
v_call: TRBV20-1
clone_size: many
d_call: .
j_call: TRBJ1-1

cdr3_nt: TGTGCCAGCAATGGAGAAGGGAACACTGAAGCTTTCTTT
cdr3_aa: CASNGEGNTEAFF
v_call: TRBV2
clone_size: once
d_call: .
j_call: TRBJ1-1

cdr3_nt: TGTGCCAGCAGGACCTCCCGGACCTCTCAAGAGACCCAGTACTTC
cdr3_aa: CASRTSRTSQETQYF
v_call: TRBV10-1
clone_size: .
d_call: .
j_call: TRBJ2-5

cdr3_nt: TGCAGCGTCTCGGTCCGGGACAGCACCTACGAGCAGTACTTC
cdr3_aa: CSVSVRDSTYEQYF
v_call: TRBV29-1
clone_size: .
d_call: TRBD1
j_call: TRBJ2-7

cdr3_nt: TGCAGCGCACAGGGGTCCGTCGACTATGGCTACACCTTC
cdr3_aa: CSAQGSVDYGYTF
v_call: TRBV29-1
clone_size: many
d_call: TRBD1
j_call: TRBJ1-2

cdr3_nt: TGCAGTGCTAGGGGGGGAGGAGCGGGTATGGTCAATGAGCAGTATTTT
cdr3_aa: CSARGGGAGMVNEQYF
v_call: TRBV20-1
clone_size: .
d_call: .
j_call: TRBJ2-3

cdr3_nt: TGTGCCATCAGTGAGAAGTACCAAGAGACCCAGTACTTC
cdr3_aa: CAISEKYQETQYF
v_call: TRBV10-3
clone_size: .
d_call: .
j_call: TRBJ2-5

cdr3_nt: TGTGCCACCAGTGAACCTAGGACAGATACAGGAGCTTTCTTT
cdr3_aa: CATSEPRTDTGAFF
v_call: TRBV24-1
clone_size: .
d_call: .
j_call: TRBJ1-1

cdr3_nt: TGTGCCAGCAGTCTAGACAGGGGTAGTGAGCAGCCCCAGCATTTT
cdr3_aa: CASSLDRGSEQPQHF
v_call: TRBV6-6
clone_size: .
d_call: TRBD1
j_call: TRBJ1-5

cdr3_nt: TGTGCCAGCAGCTTGGACGTAGCGGACAGGGTCTATGGCTACACCTTC
cdr3_aa: CASSLDVADRVYGYTF
v_call: TRBV5-5
clone_size: many
d_call: TRBD1
j_call: TRBJ1-2